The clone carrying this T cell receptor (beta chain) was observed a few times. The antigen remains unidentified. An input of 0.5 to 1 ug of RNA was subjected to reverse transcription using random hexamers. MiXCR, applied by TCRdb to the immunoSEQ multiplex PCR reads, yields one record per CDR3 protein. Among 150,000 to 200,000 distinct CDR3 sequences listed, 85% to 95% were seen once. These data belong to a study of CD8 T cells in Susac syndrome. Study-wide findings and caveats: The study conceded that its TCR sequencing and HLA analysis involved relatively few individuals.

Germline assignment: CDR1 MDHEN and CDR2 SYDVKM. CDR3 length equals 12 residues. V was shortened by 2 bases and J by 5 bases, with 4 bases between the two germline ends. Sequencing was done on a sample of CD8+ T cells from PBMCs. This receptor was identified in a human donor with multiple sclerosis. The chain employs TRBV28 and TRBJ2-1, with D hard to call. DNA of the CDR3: TGTGCCAGCAGTTTAGGAAACAATGAGCAGTTCTTC. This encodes CASSLGNNEQFF.